One sample yielded the 19 T cell receptor beta chains listed below, sequenced in a study of T cells in women clearing cervical HPV infection. This table comes from immunoSEQ multiplex PCR, and its TCRdb copy is limited to in-frame clones, with some not included. The ten most abundant clones cover less than 6% of a sample with 30,000 to 50,000 clones. Specimen: blood buffy coat. These receptors came from a woman between 18 and 69 years old with a cervical HPV16 infection that either progressed to CIN3+ or cleared (not recorded which).

Remarks on this clone: Sequencing ends 3 residues short of the CDR3 end; the germline J gene provides the rest. The chain links TRBV20-1 to TRBJ2-5, with D uncertain. Germline V gives CDR1 DFQATT, CDR2 SNEGSKA (reference sequence). There are 14 residues in the CDR3. The V end lost 0 bases, the J end lost 4 bases, and 12 bases lay between the germline ends. This CDR3 is CSAREGTNPETQYF. The part of the CDR3 DNA that was read is TGCAGTGCTAGAGAGGGTACTAATCCAGAGACC.

About this clone itself: The read terminates 3 residues ahead of where the CDR3 ends, so the germline J gene completes it. This chain uses TRBV6-1 with TRBJ1-1; 12 positions match TRBD1. Germline V CDR1 and CDR2: MNHNS, SASEGT. The J segment lost 1 base and the V segment lost 1 base, leaving 7 bases of the junction unmatched. CDR3 size: 18 residues. CDR3 bases read: TGTGCCAGCAGTGAAGGGCGGGACAGGGGGCCCCGGAACACTGAA. Protein sequence: CASSEGRDRGPRNTE. The full CDR3 sequence reads CASSEGRDRGPRNTEAFF.

In the case of this clone: The read is 3 residues too short to cover the CDR3 end, so that end is filled in from the germline J gene. The gene calls are TRBV5-1 and TRBJ2-7, with TRBD1 matching 11 bases. Germline CDR1 and CDR2: SGHRS and YFSETQ. The CDR3 covers 14 residues. V lost 6 bases, J lost 4 bases, and 6 bases stayed unmatched. The CDR3 DNA, read in part, is TGCGCCAGCACCCGAGGACAGGGGGCGTACGAG. It translates to CASTRGQGAYE. The complete CDR3 sequence is CASTRGQGAYEQYF.

About this clone: Read data end 3 residues before the CDR3 end; the end is taken from the germline J gene. The rearrangement links TRBV18 to TRBJ2-7, with TRBD1 as a possible D gene (5 bases). V lost 3 bases, J lost 0 bases, and 9 bases lay in between. The CDR3 runs to 14 residues. CDR1 is KGHSH, CDR2 LQKENI, per germline. The sequenced part of the CDR3 DNA is TGTGCCAGCTCACCTGCAGGGATCTCCTACGAG. Encoded protein: CASSPAGISYE. The whole CDR3 protein is CASSPAGISYEQYF.

Worth noting for this clone: The read ends 3 residues before the CDR3 terminus; that terminus is restored from the germline J gene. The V and J genes are TRBV5-1 and TRBJ1-6; TRBD1 matches at 9 bases. The CDR3 consists of 15 residues. Germline loops: CDR1 SGHRS, CDR2 YFSETQ. Unmatched junction bases numbered 8, after V lost 4 bases and J lost 9 bases. The CDR3 sequence is CASSIPGQGGSPLHF. CDR3 DNA (partial): TGCGCCAGCAGCATACCGGGACAGGGCGGTTCACCC.

Turning to this clone: The DNA ends 3 residues before the CDR3 does, and the rest of the CDR3 is filled in from the germline J gene. The rearrangement uses TRBV12-3 or TRBV12-4 and TRBJ1-4; TRBD1 might be the D (5 bases). This CDR3 comprises 15 residues. Trimming removed 5 bases from V and 7 bases from J, with 17 bases in between. CDR3 DNA (partial): TGTGCCAGCAGTAGTGCCTCGGGGGTAGGTGAAAAA. Translation: CASSSASGVGEK. The full CDR3 protein is CASSSASGVGEKLFF.

This clone counts as large (0.1 to 1%) by frequency. The DNA ends 3 residues before the CDR3 does, and the rest of the CDR3 is filled in from the germline J gene. The rearrangement links TRBV15 to TRBJ1-1; maybe TRBD1 (6 bases). Germline-derived CDR1 and CDR2 are LNHNV and YYDKDF (reference sequence). The length of the CDR3 is 16 residues. With 1 base removed from V and 1 base from J, the gap between germline ends came to 13 bases. This CDR3 is CATSRARQVGNTEAFF. The DNA read from the CDR3 is TGTGCCACCAGCAGAGCCAGACAGGTTGGGAACACTGAA.

To note about this clone: The sequence runs out 3 residues before the end of the CDR3; the remainder is reconstructed from the germline J gene. The chain uses TRBV10-1 and TRBJ2-7; 12 bases match TRBD2. V lost 6 bases, J lost 5 bases, and 11 bases stayed unmatched. This CDR3 has 16 residues. CDR1 and CDR2 (germline): WNHNN, SYGVQD (reference sequence). This CDR3 is CASSPASGGGSHEQYF. CDR3 bases read: TGCGCCAGCAGCCCCGCTAGCGGGGGGGGGTCTCACGAG.

As for this clone: Read data end 3 residues before the CDR3 end; the end is taken from the germline J gene. The chain couples TRBV4-1 to TRBJ2-7; D is unresolved. This CDR3 has 16 amino acids. V lost 4 bases to trimming and J lost 0 bases, with 16 bases between them. From germline, CDR1 is MGHRA and CDR2 YSYEKL. Incomplete CDR3 DNA: TGCGCCAGCAGCCTATTAGATTTCACGAGCTCCTACGAG. The encoded protein is CASSLLDFTSSYE. Given in full, the CDR3 is CASSLLDFTSSYEQYF.

On this clone itself: The CDR3 extends 3 residues past the end of the read, so its final part is completed from the germline J gene. This chain links TRBV5-1 with TRBJ2-1, with 11 bases lining up with TRBD2. The CDR3 loop spans 16 amino acids. The junction had 6 bases not matched to a gene; V was cut back by 0 bases and J by 7 bases. The germline CDR1 and CDR2 sequences are SGHRS and YFSETQ. CDR3 DNA, as far as it was read: TGCGCCAGCAGCTTGGTGGGGACTAGCGGTTCTAATGAG. This gives the protein CASSLVGTSGSNE. The CDR3 in its entirety is CASSLVGTSGSNEQFF.

On this clone: The read ends 3 residues shy of where the CDR3 ends; the end is completed using the germline J gene. The rearrangement uses TRBV29-1 and TRBJ1-4, with 7 bases aligning to TRBD1. CDR3 length: 14 residues. With 5 bases clipped from V and 7 bases from J, the junction kept 10 bases outside the gene matches. CDR1 and CDR2 (germline): SQVTM, ANQGSEA. The sequenced CDR3 bases are TGCAGCGTTATTGATACAGGGGCTGGTGAAAAA. It translates to CSVIDTGAGEK. From start to end, the CDR3 is CSVIDTGAGEKLFF.

A note on this clone: Read data end 3 residues before the CDR3 end; the end is taken from the germline J gene. The chain recombines TRBV10-3 with TRBJ2-3; TRBD2 aligns across 9 bases. The CDR3 extends over 14 amino acids. Per germline, CDR1 ENHRY and CDR2 SYGVKD. V was pared by 9 bases and J by 2 bases, with 6 bases of the junction left unmatched. The CDR3 region is CAMAGTSHTDTQYF. Partial CDR3 DNA: TGTGCCATGGCCGGGACTAGCCACACAGATACG.

The CDR3 loop is CASSFGGASYNEQFF. CDR3 DNA (partial): TGTGCCAGCAGCTTTGGGGGGGCCTCGTACAATGAG. The chain recombines TRBV5-4 with TRBJ2-1; D is possibly TRBD2 (7 bases). The read ends 3 residues before the CDR3 terminus; that terminus is restored from the germline J gene. Looked up from germline, CDR1 is SGHNT and CDR2 is YYREEE (reference sequence). This CDR3 has 15 residues. V gave up 2 bases and J gave up 4 bases, with 13 bases separating them.

A note on this clone: The read finishes 3 residues shy of the CDR3 end, and the germline J gene is used to complete it. The V and J genes are TRBV5-4 and TRBJ2-5; 9 bases fit TRBD2. The germline gives CDR1 SGHNT, CDR2 YYREEE (reference sequence). V trimming: 2 bases; J trimming: 5 bases; junction bases outside the gene matches: 7. The CDR3 is 15 amino acids. CDR3 sequence reads: CASSFGGGAGETQYF. Incomplete CDR3 DNA: TGTGCCAGCAGCTTCGGCGGGGGGGCCGGGGAGACC. The full variable domain, in which reference TRBV5-4 and TRBJ2-5 provide the parts outside the CDR3, is ETGVTQSPTHLIKTRGQQVTLRCSSQSGHNTVSWYQQALGQGPQFIFQYYREEENGRGNFPPRFSGLQFPNYSSELNVNALELDDSALYLCASSFGGGAGETQYFGPGTRLLVL.

Points on this clone: The sequenced fragment ends 3 residues before the CDR3 boundary, so the rest is inferred from the germline J gene. This chain uses TRBV7-6 with TRBJ1-1; no definite D call. Between the trimmed V and J ends, which lost 4 bases and 2 bases, there was a span of 11 bases. The CDR3 spans 14 residues. Germline V gives CDR1 SGHVS, CDR2 FNYEAQ. This CDR3 reads CASSSGPINTEAFF. The CDR3 bases that were read are TGTGCCAGCAGCTCAGGTCCCATAAACACTGAA.

Measured by frequency, this clone is medium-sized. From the germline J gene comes the end of the CDR3, since the read stops 3 residues before it. V and J are TRBV19 and TRBJ1-1; D not certain. This CDR3 contains 10 residues. The germline CDR1 and CDR2 sequences are LNHDA and SQIVND (reference sequence). The CDR3 here is CASMGEGAFF. CDR3 DNA, as far as it was read: TGTGCCAGTATGGGCGAAGGA. The variable domain in full, completed from reference TRBV19 and TRBJ1-1, reads DGGITQSPKYLFRKEGQNVTLSCEQNLNHDAMYWYRQDPGQGLRLIYYSQIVNDFQKGDIAEGYSVSREKKESFPLTVTSAQKNPTAFYLCASMGEGAFFGQGTRLTVV.

A note on this clone: With the read ending 3 residues before the CDR3 end, the germline J gene is used to fill in that end. The chain carries TRBV19 and TRBJ1-2; weak D call: TRBD1 (5 bases). Germline CDR1 and CDR2: LNHDA and SQIVND (reference sequence). CDR3 length equals 15 residues. The CDR3 loop is CASSTPDSAVKGYTF. Partial CDR3 DNA: TGTGCCAGTAGTACCCCAGACAGTGCGGTTAAAGGC.

Details on this clone: One end of the junction fails to match germline, which may point to a read error. The CDR3 end falls 3 residues outside the read, so it is completed with the germline J gene. The chain has TRBV12-3 or TRBV12-4 and TRBJ1-6, with D possibly being TRBD1 (5 bases). There are 14 residues in the CDR3. The CDR3 sequence is CASSLGAENSPLHF. CDR3 DNA, as far as it was read: TGTGCCAGCAGCTTAGGGGCAGAGAATTCACCC.

In the case of this clone: The CDR3 end falls 3 residues outside the read, so it is completed with the germline J gene. V gene TRBV29-1 combines with J gene TRBJ2-5; 8 nucleotides match TRBD1. CDR1 SQVTM and CDR2 ANQGSEA come from the germline V gene. CDR3 size: 13 residues. After removal of 4 bases from V and 7 bases from J, the junction contained 8 bases not matched to a gene. The CDR3 DNA, read in part, is TGCAGCGTTGCCCGACAGGGGTTGGGGACC. Its translation is CSVARQGLGT. The whole CDR3 sequence reads CSVARQGLGTQYF.